This T cell receptor (beta chain) was sequenced in a study of technical replicates of blood from a handful of donors (dated by TCRdb to between 2016 and 2019). The library was built by means of the immunoSEQ multiplex PCR assay. What TCRdb holds here is the immuneACCESS table cut down to in-frame rearrangements. Part of the clones is not present; checked against another copy, under half of the missing clones reflect an unresolved V gene, and the others are unexplained. In all, the sample holds about 62,000 clones, and 80% to 90% of those were seen once. About 5.2% of the sample is in the top ten clones. As regards this clone: The target of this receptor is not known. No per-base quality is available; no much larger clone lies one base away.

V trim: 0 bases; J trim: 4 bases; unmatched bases: 2. The CDR3 holds 13 amino acids from the cysteine to the phenylalanine. Here the CDR3 DNA is all that survives: 39 bases in frame from base 1. According to the germline V gene (reference sequence), CDR1 reads GTSNPN and CDR2 reads SVGIG. The receptor was derived from a human donor in good health. Some clones in this sample may be carry-over from other donors' samples. The specimen sequenced was PBMCs. Recombination joined TRBV30 with TRBJ2-5; the central 7 bases match TRBD2. CDR3 sequence: CAWSVSGGETQYF. The sequenced DNA is TGTGCCTGGAGTGTCTCGGGAGGAGAGACCCAGTACTTC.